This T cell receptor beta chain is from a study of blood T cells in healthy people across ages. Study-wide findings and caveats: The study found more naive CD4+ cells and higher diversity in long-lived than aged donors.

The CDR3 contains 12 residues. With 2 bases removed from V and 12 bases from J, the gap between germline ends came to 11 bases. The germline CDR1 and CDR2 sequences are SGHAT and FQNNGV. In this sample, this clonotype turned up a few times. Its specificity is not known. PCR was performed a second time for about 6 to 11 cycles using a sample-barcoded 5' primer and a J-beta primer mix. TCRdb analysed the 5' RACE reads with MiXCR anew, one entry per CDR3 protein. The sample holds around 1.1 million distinct CDR3 sequences; more than 30% are singletons and the top ten take roughly 13%. This clonotype was obtained from a man aged 18 to 30 in good health. The sequenced sample consisted of blood. The rearrangement links TRBV11-2 to TRBJ2-1, with D possibly matching TRBD1 (5 bases). The CDR3 coding sequence is TGTGCCAGCAGCTTATCCGGACAAAGGCAGTTCTTC. It encodes CASSLSGQRQFF.